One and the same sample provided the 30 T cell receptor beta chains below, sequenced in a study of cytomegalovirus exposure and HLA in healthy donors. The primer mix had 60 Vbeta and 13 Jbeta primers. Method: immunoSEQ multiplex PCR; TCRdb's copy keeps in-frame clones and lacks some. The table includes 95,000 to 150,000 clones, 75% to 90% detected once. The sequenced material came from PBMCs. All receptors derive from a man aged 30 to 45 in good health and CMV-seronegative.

CDR3 in amino acids: CASSLPLLDNTGELFF. The CDR3 region has the DNA TGTGCCAGCAGCTTACCACTACTTGACAACACCGGGGAGCTGTTTTTT. V is TRBV7-2 and J is TRBJ2-2; D is undetermined. The CDR3 is made up of 16 amino acids. CDR1 and CDR2 (germline): SGHTA, FQGNSA. V lost 2 bases, J lost 2 bases, and 12 bases lay in between.

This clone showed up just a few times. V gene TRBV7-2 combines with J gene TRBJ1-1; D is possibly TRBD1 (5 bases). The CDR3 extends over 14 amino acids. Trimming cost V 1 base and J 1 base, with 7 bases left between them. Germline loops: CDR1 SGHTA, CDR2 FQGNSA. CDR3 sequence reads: CASSLVGGNTEAFF. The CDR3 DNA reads TGTGCCAGCAGCTTAGTGGGGGGGAACACTGAAGCTTTCTTT.

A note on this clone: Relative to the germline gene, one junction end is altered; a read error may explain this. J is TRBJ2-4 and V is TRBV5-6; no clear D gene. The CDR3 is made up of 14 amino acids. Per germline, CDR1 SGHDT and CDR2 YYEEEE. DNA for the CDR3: TGTGCCAGCAGCCACCCTACGGCCAAAAACAGTCAGTACTTC. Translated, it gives CASSHPTAKNSQYF.

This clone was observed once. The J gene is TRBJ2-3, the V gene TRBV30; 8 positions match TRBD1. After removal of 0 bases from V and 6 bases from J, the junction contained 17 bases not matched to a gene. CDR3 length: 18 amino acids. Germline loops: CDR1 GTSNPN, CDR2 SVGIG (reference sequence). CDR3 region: CAWSVPAGGAYPPDTQYF. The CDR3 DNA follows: TGTGCCTGGAGTGTACCGGCAGGGGGCGCGTACCCCCCCGATACGCAGTATTTT.

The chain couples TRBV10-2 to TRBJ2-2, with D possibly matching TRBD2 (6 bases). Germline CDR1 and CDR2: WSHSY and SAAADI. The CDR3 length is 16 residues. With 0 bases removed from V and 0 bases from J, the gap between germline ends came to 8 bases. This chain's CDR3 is CASSESGGANTGELFF. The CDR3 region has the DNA TGCGCCAGCAGTGAGTCGGGAGGAGCGAACACCGGGGAGCTGTTTTTT.

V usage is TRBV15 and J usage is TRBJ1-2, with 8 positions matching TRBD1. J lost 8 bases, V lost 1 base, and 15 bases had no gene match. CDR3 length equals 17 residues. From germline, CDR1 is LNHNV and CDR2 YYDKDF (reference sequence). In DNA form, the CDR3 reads TGTGCCACCAGCAGAGGGCAGGGGGCGCTTAGGGATGGCGGCTACACCTTC. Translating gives CATSRGQGALRDGGYTF.

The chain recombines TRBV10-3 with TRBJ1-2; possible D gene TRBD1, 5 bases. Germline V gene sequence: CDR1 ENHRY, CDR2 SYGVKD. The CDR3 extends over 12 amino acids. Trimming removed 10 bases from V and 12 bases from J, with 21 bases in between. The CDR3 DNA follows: TGTGCCACCGCTCAACCAGGGTTTCCCCACACCTTC. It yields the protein CATAQPGFPHTF.

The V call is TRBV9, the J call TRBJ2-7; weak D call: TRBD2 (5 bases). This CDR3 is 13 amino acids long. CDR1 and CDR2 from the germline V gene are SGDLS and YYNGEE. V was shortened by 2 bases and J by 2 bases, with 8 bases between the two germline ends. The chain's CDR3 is CASSVGVTYEQYF. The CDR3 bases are TGTGCCAGCAGCGTCGGGGTAACCTACGAGCAGTACTTC.

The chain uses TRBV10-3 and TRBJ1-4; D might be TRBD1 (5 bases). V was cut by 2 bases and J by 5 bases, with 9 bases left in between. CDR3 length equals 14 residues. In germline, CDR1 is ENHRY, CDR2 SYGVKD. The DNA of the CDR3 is TGTGCCATCAGTGAGCCAGGGCAGAATGAAAAACTGTTTTTT. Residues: CAISEPGQNEKLFF.

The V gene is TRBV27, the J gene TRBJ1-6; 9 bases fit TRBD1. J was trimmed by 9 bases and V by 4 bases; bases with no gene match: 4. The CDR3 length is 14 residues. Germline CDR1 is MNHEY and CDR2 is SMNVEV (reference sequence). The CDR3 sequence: CASSSGTGSSPLHF. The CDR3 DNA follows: TGTGCCAGCAGTTCCGGGACAGGGAGTTCACCCCTCCACTTT.

CDR3 sequence: CASIGDRGRTEAFF. DNA of the CDR3: TGTGCCAGCATCGGTGACAGGGGGCGGACTGAAGCTTTCTTT. This chain connects TRBV2 to TRBJ1-1; 10 bases line up with TRBD1. The CDR3 totals 14 residues. V trimming: 7 bases; J trimming: 5 bases; junction bases outside the gene matches: 7. Germline-derived CDR1 and CDR2 are SNHLY and FYNNEI.

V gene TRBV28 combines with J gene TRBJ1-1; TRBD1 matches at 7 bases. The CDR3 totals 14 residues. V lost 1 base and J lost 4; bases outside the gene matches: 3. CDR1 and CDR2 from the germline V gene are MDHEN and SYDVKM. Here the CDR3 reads CASSLSPGGTEAFF. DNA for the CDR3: TGTGCCAGCAGTTTATCTCCAGGGGGCACTGAAGCTTTCTTT.

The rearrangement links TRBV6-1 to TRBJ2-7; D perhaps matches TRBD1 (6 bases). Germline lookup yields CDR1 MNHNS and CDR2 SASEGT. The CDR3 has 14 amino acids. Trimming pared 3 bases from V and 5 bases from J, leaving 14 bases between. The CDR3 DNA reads TGTGCCAGCAGTGAGAACGGGACACCCCACGAGCAGTACTTC. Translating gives CASSENGTPHEQYF.

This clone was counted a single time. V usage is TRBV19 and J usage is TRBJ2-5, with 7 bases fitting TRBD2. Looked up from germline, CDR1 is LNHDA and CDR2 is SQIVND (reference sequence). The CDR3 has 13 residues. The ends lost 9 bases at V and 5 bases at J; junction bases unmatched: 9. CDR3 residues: CASWGGTFETQYF. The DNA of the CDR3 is TGTGCCAGCTGGGGGGGGACCTTTGAGACCCAGTACTTC.

The CDR3 loop reads CASSRGQGAWSSYNEQFF. DNA for the CDR3: TGCGCCAGCAGCCGAGGACAGGGGGCTTGGAGCTCCTACAATGAGCAGTTCTTC. This chain uses TRBV5-1 with TRBJ2-1, with 11 bases identical to TRBD1. With V trimmed by 4 bases and J by 0 bases, 9 bases remained unmatched. This CDR3 has 18 residues. From germline, CDR1 is SGHRS and CDR2 YFSETQ. The whole variable domain, remainder taken from reference TRBV5-1 and TRBJ2-1, is KAGVTQTPRYLIKTRGQQVTLSCSPISGHRSVSWYQQTPGQGLQFLFEYFSETQRNKGNFPGRFSGRQFSNSRSEMNVSTLELGDSALYLCASSRGQGAWSSYNEQFFGPGTRLTVL.

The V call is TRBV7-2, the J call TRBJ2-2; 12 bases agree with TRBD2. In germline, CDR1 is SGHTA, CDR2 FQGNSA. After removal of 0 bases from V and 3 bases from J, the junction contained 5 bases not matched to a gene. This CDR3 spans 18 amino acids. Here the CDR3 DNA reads TGTGCCAGCAGCTTAGCTCTAGCGGGGGGGCCGGACACCGGGGAGCTGTTTTTT. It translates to CASSLALAGGPDTGELFF.

CDR3 sequence reads: CASSYSRQGEVPIYF. The DNA of the CDR3 is TGTGCCAGCAGTTACTCCCGGCAGGGGGAAGTCCCCATATATTTT. J is TRBJ1-3 and V is TRBV6-5; the match to TRBD1 covers 7 bases. The CDR3 has 15 amino acids. After removal of 0 bases from V and 11 bases from J, the junction contained 10 bases not matched to a gene. Germline assignment: CDR1 MNHEY and CDR2 SVGAGI.

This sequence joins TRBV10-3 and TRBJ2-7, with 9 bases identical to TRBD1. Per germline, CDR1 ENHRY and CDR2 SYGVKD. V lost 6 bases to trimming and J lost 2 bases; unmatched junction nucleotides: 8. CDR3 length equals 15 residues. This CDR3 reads CAISSGTGNAYEQYF. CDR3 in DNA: TGTGCCATCAGCTCCGGGACAGGGAATGCCTACGAGCAGTACTTC.

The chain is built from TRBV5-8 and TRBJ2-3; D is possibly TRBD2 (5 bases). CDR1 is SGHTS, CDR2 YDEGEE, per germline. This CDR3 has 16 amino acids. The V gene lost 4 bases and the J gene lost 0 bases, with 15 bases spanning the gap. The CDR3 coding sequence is TGTGCCAGCAGCCCCGGGGTGCTAGGGAGCACAGATACGCAGTATTTT. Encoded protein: CASSPGVLGSTDTQYF.

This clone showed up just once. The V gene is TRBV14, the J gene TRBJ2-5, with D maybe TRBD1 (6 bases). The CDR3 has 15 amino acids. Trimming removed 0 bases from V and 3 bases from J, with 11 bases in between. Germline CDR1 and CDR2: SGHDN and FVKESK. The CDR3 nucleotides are TGTGCCAGCAGCCAAGATTGGGACAAAAAAGAGACCCAGTACTTC. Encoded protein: CASSQDWDKKETQYF.

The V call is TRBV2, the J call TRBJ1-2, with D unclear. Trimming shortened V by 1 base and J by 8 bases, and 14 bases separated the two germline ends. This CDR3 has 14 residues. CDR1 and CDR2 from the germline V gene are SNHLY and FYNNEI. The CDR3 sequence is CASSEGLQRRGYTF. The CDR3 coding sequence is TGTGCCAGCAGTGAAGGTCTTCAACGCCGGGGCTACACCTTC.

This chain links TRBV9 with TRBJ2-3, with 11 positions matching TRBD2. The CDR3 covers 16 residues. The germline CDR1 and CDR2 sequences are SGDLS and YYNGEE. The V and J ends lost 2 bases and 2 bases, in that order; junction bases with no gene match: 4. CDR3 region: CASSVSSGGTTDTQYF. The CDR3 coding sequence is TGTGCCAGCAGCGTTTCTAGCGGGGGGACCACAGATACGCAGTATTTT. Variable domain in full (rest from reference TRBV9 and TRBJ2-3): DSGVTQTPKHLITATGQRVTLRCSPRSGDLSVYWYQQSLDQGLQFLIQYYNGEERAKGNILERFSAQQFPDLHSELNLSSLELGDSALYFCASSVSSGGTTDTQYFGPGTRLTVL.

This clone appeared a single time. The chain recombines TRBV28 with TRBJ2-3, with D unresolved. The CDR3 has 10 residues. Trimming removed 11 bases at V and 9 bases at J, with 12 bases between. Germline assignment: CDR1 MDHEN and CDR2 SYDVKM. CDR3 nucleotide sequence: TGTGCCCCGATTCTTAGAACGCAGTATTTT. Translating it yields CAPILRTQYF.

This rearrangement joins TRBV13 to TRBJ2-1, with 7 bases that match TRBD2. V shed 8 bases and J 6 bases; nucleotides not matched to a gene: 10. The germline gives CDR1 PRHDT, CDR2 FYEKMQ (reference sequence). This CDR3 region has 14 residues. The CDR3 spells CASGRPGLSNEQFF. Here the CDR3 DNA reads TGTGCCAGCGGACGTCCGGGACTAAGCAATGAGCAGTTCTTC.

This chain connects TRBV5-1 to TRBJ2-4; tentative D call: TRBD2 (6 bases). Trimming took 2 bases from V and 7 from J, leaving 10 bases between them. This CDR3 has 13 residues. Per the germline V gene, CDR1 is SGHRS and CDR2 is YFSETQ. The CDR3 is CASSFSGGNIQYF. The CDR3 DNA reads TGCGCCAGCAGCTTCAGCGGAGGGAACATTCAGTACTTC.

The chain's CDR3 is CASSLSPGQQSMNTEAFF. The CDR3 coding sequence is TGCGCCAGCAGCTTGTCTCCGGGACAGCAGTCCATGAACACTGAAGCTTTCTTT. The chain combines TRBV5-1 with TRBJ1-1, with 7 bases identical to TRBD1. The CDR3 is made up of 18 amino acids. Looked up from germline, CDR1 is SGHRS and CDR2 is YFSETQ. The V and J ends lost 1 base and 0 bases, in that order; junction bases with no gene match: 12.

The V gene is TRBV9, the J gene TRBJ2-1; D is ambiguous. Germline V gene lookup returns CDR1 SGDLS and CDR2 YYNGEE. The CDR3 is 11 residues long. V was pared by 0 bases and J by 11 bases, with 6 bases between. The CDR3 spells CASSVGQKQFF. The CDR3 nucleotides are TGTGCCAGCAGCGTAGGGCAGAAGCAGTTCTTC.

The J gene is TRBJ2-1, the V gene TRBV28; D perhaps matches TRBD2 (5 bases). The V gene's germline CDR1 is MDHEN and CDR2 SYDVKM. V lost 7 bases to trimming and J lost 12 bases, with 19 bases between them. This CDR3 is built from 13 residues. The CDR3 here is CASTLPGGRGQFF. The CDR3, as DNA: TGTGCCAGCACTTTGCCTGGAGGTCGGGGGCAGTTCTTC.

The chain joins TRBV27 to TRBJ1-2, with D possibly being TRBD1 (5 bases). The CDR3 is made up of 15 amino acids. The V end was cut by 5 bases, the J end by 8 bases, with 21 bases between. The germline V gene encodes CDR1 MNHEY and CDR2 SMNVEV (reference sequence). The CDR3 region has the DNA TGTGCCAGCAGTCTCCTCGAGGGACTCCCGAGGGGCTACACCTTC. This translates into CASSLLEGLPRGYTF.

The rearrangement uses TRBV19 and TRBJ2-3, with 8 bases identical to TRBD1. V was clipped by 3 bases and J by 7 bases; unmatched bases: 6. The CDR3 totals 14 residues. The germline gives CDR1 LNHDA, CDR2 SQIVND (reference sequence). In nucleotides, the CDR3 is TGTGCCAGTAGTATTGGGACAGGTTCATATACGCAGTATTTT. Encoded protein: CASSIGTGSYTQYF.